This T cell receptor beta chain is drawn from a study of T cell repertoires in aging, cancer and after chemotherapy. Rearranged V-D-J TRB sequences were amplified with a mixed TRB-A/B primer pool. TCRdb passed the multiplex PCR reads through MiXCR, listing each CDR3 protein once. Here the sample spans about 3,000 distinct CDR3 sequences, over 30% being singletons. This CDR3 has 14 amino acids. The V gene lost 3 bases and the J gene lost 10 bases, with 16 bases spanning the gap. The germline CDR1 and CDR2 sequences are DFQATT and SNEGSKA (reference sequence). Amplification of TCR beta used genomic DNA extracted from peripheral blood.

What was sequenced was blood. The chain uses TRBV20-1 and TRBJ1-6, with D possibly TRBD1 on 5 matching bases. This sequence originates from a human donor in good health. DNA for the CDR3: TGCAGTGCTAGCCCGTCCCAGGGCTACTCACCCCTCCACTTT. It specifies CSASPSQGYSPLHF.